Below, 29 T cell receptor beta chains from the same sample are listed, as sequenced in a study of T cell responses to AZD1222 COVID-19 vaccine. Clones were sequenced by immunoSEQ multiplex PCR, and TCRdb holds only the in-frame ones, with some missing. The sample shows roughly 170,000 clones, 91% of them seen only once. Sample: peripheral blood, taken on day 0 of AZD1222 vaccination. Source of these receptors: an adult in good health.

The sample holds one count of this clone. This chain connects TRBV5-8 to TRBJ2-3; D remains ambiguous. Looked up from germline, CDR1 is SGHTS and CDR2 is YDEGEE. V lost 4 bases and J 6 bases, leaving 15 bases between the germline ends. This CDR3 has 14 residues. CDR3 region: CASSPLVVPDTQYF. The CDR3 DNA reads as TGTGCCAGCAGCCCTCTTGTAGTCCCGGATACGCAGTATTTT.

The rearrangement joins TRBV10-2 to TRBJ1-4, with D possibly matching TRBD1 (6 bases). The V end was cut by 0 bases, the J end by 2 bases, with 10 bases between. Germline values: CDR1 WSHSY, CDR2 SAAADI. This CDR3 spans 16 amino acids. CDR3 DNA sequence: TGCGCCAGCAGTGAGTCGAGGGGGTCTACTAATGAAAAACTGTTTTTT. This sequence encodes CASSESRGSTNEKLFF.

This chain links TRBV24-1 with TRBJ1-1; TRBD1 matches 8 bases. The germline V gene encodes CDR1 KGHDR and CDR2 SFDVKD. Germline trimming cut 4 bases from V and 4 bases from J; bases unmatched to any gene: 4. This CDR3 is 14 amino acids long. The CDR3 is CATSDHRGTTEAFF. In nucleotides, the CDR3 is TGTGCCACCAGTGACCACAGGGGGACCACTGAAGCTTTCTTT.

The genes are TRBV6-2 or TRBV6-3 and TRBJ2-7; TRBD2 aligns across 8 bases. The J segment lost 1 base and the V segment lost 5 bases, leaving 4 bases of the junction unmatched. The CDR3 totals 14 residues. CDR1 and CDR2 from the germline V gene are MNHEY and SVGEGT. CDR3 sequence: CASSLGGGSYEQYF. Written as DNA, the CDR3 is TGTGCCAGCAGTCTCGGGGGGGGATCCTACGAGCAGTACTTC.

The rearrangement links TRBV5-1 to TRBJ2-6; the D is unclear. CDR3 size: 15 residues. Germline values: CDR1 SGHRS, CDR2 YFSETQ. Trimming took 3 bases from V and 0 from J, leaving 7 bases between them. The CDR3 region is CASSSRPSGANVLTF. The DNA for the CDR3 is TGCGCCAGCAGCTCGCGCCCCTCTGGGGCCAACGTCCTGACTTTC.

This clone was recorded once. The chain uses TRBV5-1 and TRBJ1-1; weak D call: TRBD1 (6 bases). Trimming shortened V by 4 bases and J by 6 bases, and 10 bases separated the two germline ends. Germline V CDR1 and CDR2: SGHRS, YFSETQ. CDR3 length: 12 amino acids. CDR3 sequence: CASSTTGPEAFF. Written as DNA, the CDR3 is TGCGCCAGCAGCACCACAGGGCCTGAAGCTTTCTTT.

The sample holds one count of this clone. The chain links TRBV5-5 to TRBJ1-5; TRBD1 agrees at 9 bases. V dropped 2 bases and J dropped 6; count of bases not matched to a gene: 3. Germline assignment: CDR1 SGHKS and CDR2 YYEKEE (reference sequence). This CDR3 comprises 14 residues. The CDR3 spells CASSLTGGTQPQHF. The CDR3 DNA reads TGTGCCAGCAGCTTAACAGGGGGCACTCAGCCCCAGCATTTT.

V usage is TRBV28 and J usage is TRBJ1-4, with TRBD1 matching over 7 bases. Per the germline V gene, CDR1 is MDHEN and CDR2 is SYDVKM. The CDR3 runs to 15 residues. Trimming removed 2 bases from V and 5 bases from J; junction bases left unmatched: 5. CDR3 DNA sequence: TGTGCCAGCAGTTTAACTCCACAGGGGAATGAAAAACTGTTTTTT. This encodes CASSLTPQGNEKLFF.

This clone occurred a few times. The chain carries TRBV12-3 or TRBV12-4 and TRBJ1-4; D unclear. Between the trimmed V and J ends, which lost 10 bases and 3 bases, there was a span of 9 bases. The CDR3 length is 12 residues. The CDR3 loop reads CAISGPNEKLFF. DNA for the CDR3: TGTGCCATATCTGGGCCTAATGAAAAACTGTTTTTT.

CDR3 in DNA: TGTGCCAGCAGCCCGCAAGGGGACTGGGATAACTATGGCTACACCTTC. This gives the protein CASSPQGDWDNYGYTF. The rearrangement uses TRBV11-2 and TRBJ1-2; a possible D gene is TRBD1 (5 bases). The length of the CDR3 is 16 residues. The germline CDR1 and CDR2 sequences are SGHAT and FQNNGV. V was trimmed by 5 bases and J by 1 base, leaving 17 bases between them.

The DNA for the CDR3 is TGTGCCAGCTCACACAATGAGCAGTTCTTC. Translating it yields CASSHNEQFF. The chain employs TRBV18 and TRBJ2-1; D is ambiguous. The germline V gene has CDR1 KGHSH and CDR2 LQKENI. There are 10 residues in the CDR3. V was shortened by 4 bases and J by 5 bases, with 0 bases between the two germline ends.

V usage is TRBV7-2 and J usage is TRBJ2-5; TRBD2 matches 9 bases. V shed 5 bases, J shed 2 bases, and the junction held 9 bases outside the gene matches. The germline V gene has CDR1 SGHTA and CDR2 FQGNSA. The CDR3 sequence is 16 residues long. The CDR3, as DNA: TGTGCCAGCAGCGCACGTATCCTAGCGGGACAAGAGACCCAGTACTTC. It codes for CASSARILAGQETQYF. Complete variable domain (other parts from reference TRBV7-2 and TRBJ2-5): GAGVSQSPSNKVTEKGKDVELRCDPISGHTALYWYRQSLGQGLEFLIYFQGNSAPDKSGLPSDRFSAERTGGSVSTLTIQRTQQEDSAVYLCASSARILAGQETQYFGPGTRLLVL.

The chain is built from TRBV13 and TRBJ2-1; the match to TRBD2 covers 11 bases. The CDR3 runs to 15 residues. From germline, CDR1 is PRHDT and CDR2 FYEKMQ (reference sequence). Unmatched junction bases numbered 2, after V lost 1 base and J lost 6 bases. CDR3 sequence: CASSLEGLAANEQFF. The CDR3 DNA follows: TGTGCCAGCAGCTTAGAGGGACTAGCGGCCAATGAGCAGTTCTTC.

V and J are TRBV9 and TRBJ1-2; 7 bases map to TRBD1. Germline V gives CDR1 SGDLS, CDR2 YYNGEE. With 3 bases clipped from V and 5 bases from J, the junction kept 4 bases outside the gene matches. CDR3 size: 13 residues. The CDR3 sequence: CASSDTGEYGYTF. The CDR3 DNA follows: TGTGCCAGCAGCGACACAGGGGAGTATGGCTACACCTTC.

V usage is TRBV4-3 and J usage is TRBJ2-1, with 7 bases aligning to TRBD2. This CDR3 contains 16 residues. CDR1 is LGHNA and CDR2 is YSLEER in the germline V gene. Unmatched junction bases numbered 6, after V lost 4 bases and J lost 0 bases. The CDR3 loop is CASSPGRGGSYNEQFF. The CDR3 DNA sequence: TGCGCCAGCAGCCCGGGGCGCGGGGGCTCCTACAATGAGCAGTTCTTC.

V and J are TRBV3-1 (or the pseudogene TRBV3-2) and TRBJ1-1; no reliable D call. There are 14 residues in the CDR3. V lost 1 base and J 1 base, leaving 7 bases between the germline ends. Germline loops: CDR1 LGHDT, CDR2 YNNKEL (reference sequence). For the CDR3, the DNA is TGTGCCAGCAGCCAAGTTACGAGGAACACTGAAGCTTTCTTT. Its translation: CASSQVTRNTEAFF.

This chain joins TRBV30 and TRBJ2-6; D may match TRBD1 or TRBD2 (6 bases each). V was cut by 2 bases and J by 2 bases, with 7 bases left in between. From germline, CDR1 is GTSNPN and CDR2 SVGIG (reference sequence). The CDR3 totals 14 residues. The CDR3 coding sequence is TGTGCCTGGAGTAGGGGGGCTGGGGCCAACGTCCTGACTTTC. Its translation: CAWSRGAGANVLTF.

V is TRBV11-2 and J is TRBJ2-5; 10 nucleotides align to TRBD2. Germline V gene sequence: CDR1 SGHAT, CDR2 FQNNGV. V dropped 5 bases and J dropped 4; count of bases not matched to a gene: 7. The CDR3 has 15 residues. The CDR3 sequence is CASSVGTSGAETQYF. In DNA form, the CDR3 reads TGTGCCAGCAGCGTCGGCACTAGCGGGGCAGAGACCCAGTACTTC.

This clone was seen once. The CDR3 bases are TGTGCCAGCAGCTCTACCTTGGGACAGGAAAATGAAAAACTGTTTTTT. Its translation: CASSSTLGQENEKLFF. The chain joins TRBV11-2 to TRBJ1-4, with 8 bases lining up with TRBD1. V shed 4 bases and J 5 bases; nucleotides not matched to a gene: 9. The CDR3 length is 16 residues. The germline V gene has CDR1 SGHAT and CDR2 FQNNGV.

V and J are TRBV3-1 (or the pseudogene TRBV3-2) and TRBJ1-3; no definite D call. Germline V lookup: CDR1 LGHDT, CDR2 YNNKEL (reference sequence). The CDR3 loop spans 19 amino acids. V shed 3 bases and J shed 1 base, with 22 bases lying between them. The CDR3 here is CASSQNNIRRVSSGNTIYF. In DNA, the CDR3 is TGTGCCAGCAGCCAGAACAATATAAGGAGGGTGTCTTCTGGAAACACCATATATTTT.

The J gene is TRBJ1-1, the V gene TRBV5-1; a possible D gene is TRBD1 (5 bases). Germline-derived CDR1 and CDR2 are SGHRS and YFSETQ. Trimming removed 4 bases from V and 4 bases from J, with 17 bases in between. CDR3 length: 15 residues. CDR3 DNA sequence: TGCGCCAGCAGCGTCGGTTCGGGGGGGACCACTGAAGCTTTCTTT. Its protein is CASSVGSGGTTEAFF.

V gene TRBV20-1 combines with J gene TRBJ2-1, with unresolved D. CDR1 and CDR2 from the germline V gene are DFQATT and SNEGSKA (reference sequence). The CDR3 covers 13 residues. Trimming left V 3 bases short and J 8 bases short, with 14 bases between. CDR3 sequence: CSASDSLHDEQFF. Written as DNA, the CDR3 is TGCAGTGCTAGTGACTCACTACACGATGAGCAGTTCTTC.

This chain uses TRBV11-2 with TRBJ1-1; tentative D call: TRBD1 (6 bases). The CDR3 extends over 15 amino acids. Per the germline V gene, CDR1 is SGHAT and CDR2 is FQNNGV. Trimming pared 5 bases from V and 0 bases from J, leaving 13 bases between. The CDR3 nucleotides are TGTGCCAGCAGCCTTCCAGGGGCCATGAACACTGAAGCTTTCTTT. Translation: CASSLPGAMNTEAFF.

The chain uses TRBV4-1 and TRBJ1-3, with D perhaps matching TRBD1 (5 bases). The germline gives CDR1 MGHRA, CDR2 YSYEKL. Trimming cost V 4 bases and J 0 bases, with 7 bases left between them. This CDR3 is built from 14 residues. CDR3 bases: TGCGCCAGCAGCCTAGGGGCCTCTGGAAACACCATATATTTT. Translation: CASSLGASGNTIYF.

The chain is built from TRBV24-1 and TRBJ2-2; 9 bases agree with TRBD1. The CDR3 has 17 amino acids. The junction had 13 bases not matched to a gene; V was cut back by 7 bases and J by 5 bases. Germline values: CDR1 KGHDR, CDR2 SFDVKD. CDR3 protein: CATSKIAGTGKTGELFF. Here the CDR3 DNA reads TGTGCCACCAGCAAAATAGCCGGGACAGGGAAAACCGGGGAGCTGTTTTTT.

The gene calls are TRBV28 and TRBJ1-1; D unclear. The CDR3 covers 13 residues. Deletions cut 3 bases from V and 4 bases from J, with 9 bases between. Germline loops: CDR1 MDHEN, CDR2 SYDVKM. CDR3 coding DNA: TGTGCCAGCAGTTTTTTCGGAGGCACTGAAGCTTTCTTT. Amino acids: CASSFFGGTEAFF.

This sequence joins TRBV27 and TRBJ1-6; 9 bases line up with TRBD1. Trimming cost V 7 bases and J 7 bases; bases outside gene matches: 5. The CDR3 has 14 residues. Germline values: CDR1 MNHEY, CDR2 SMNVEV (reference sequence). The DNA for the CDR3 is TGTGCCAGCACCTTCGGACAGGGGAATTCACCCCTCCACTTT. Translating gives CASTFGQGNSPLHF.

The chain links TRBV18 to TRBJ1-2; D remains ambiguous. Trimming stripped 3 bases from V and 8 bases from J, with 16 bases between. This CDR3 has 14 residues. Germline CDR1 and CDR2: KGHSH and LQKENI. CDR3 sequence: CASSPDFVSYGYTF. The DNA for the CDR3 is TGTGCCAGCTCACCGGATTTTGTCAGCTACGGCTACACCTTC.

This rearrangement joins TRBV3-1 (or the pseudogene TRBV3-2) to TRBJ1-4; 7 bases align to TRBD1. The CDR3 runs to 18 residues. V dropped 5 bases and J dropped 0; count of bases not matched to a gene: 12. Germline V gene data show CDR1 as LGHDT and CDR2 as YNNKEL (reference sequence). This CDR3 reads CASSYRGSTRATNEKLFF. DNA of the CDR3: TGTGCCAGCAGCTACAGGGGATCTACCCGTGCAACTAATGAAAAACTGTTTTTT.